This T cell receptor beta chain was captured by sequencing in a study of CD8+CD57+ T cells in acquired aplastic anemia. Before being chosen for sequencing, patients had shown CD8+CD57+ cell expansion by flow cytometry. The study sampled blood from patients who had received no therapy. Trimming took 0 bases from V and 8 from J, leaving 13 bases between them. CDR3 length: 14 residues. The germline CDR1 and CDR2 sequences are LGHNA and YSLEER. In its sample, this clonotype was seen many times. Genomic DNA provided the template from which TCR beta VDJ and CDR3 profiles were obtained. TCRdb re-analysed the reads in MiXCR, keeping a single row per CDR3 protein. The sample lists some 150,000 distinct CDR3 sequences; approximately 52% were seen once.

Sequenced: sorted CD4+, CD8+, or CD8+CD57+ T cells (not recorded which) from PBMCs. This chain joins TRBV4-3 and TRBJ1-2, with D maybe TRBD1 (5 bases). The sequence was obtained from a human donor with aplastic anemia. For the CDR3, the DNA is TGCGCCAGCAGCCAAGATTTGAGGGGATTAGGCTACACCTTC. This sequence encodes CASSQDLRGLGYTF.